The 23 T cell receptor beta chains listed next were all sequenced from one sample in a study of T cell clonality in common variable immunodeficiency. The data were produced by immunoSEQ multiplex PCR, yet TCRdb's version contains in-frame clones alone and is incomplete. This sample carries about 40,000 clones, none of them present only once. Sequencing used peripheral blood mononuclear cells. The receptors derive from a person aged 18 to 70 in good health.

This clone was counted many times. Read data end 3 residues before the CDR3 end; the end is taken from the germline J gene. This chain joins TRBV5-6 and TRBJ1-5; 10 bases match TRBD1. Trimming removed 1 base from V and 9 bases from J; junction bases left unmatched: 7. The CDR3 covers 15 residues. The germline V gene has CDR1 SGHDT and CDR2 YYEEEE. The sequenced CDR3 bases are TGTGCCAGCAGCTTGTCGGGGACAGGGGTCGGGCCC. Its translation: CASSLSGTGVGP. The whole CDR3 sequence reads CASSLSGTGVGPQHF.

This clone showed up many times. The sequenced CDR3 bases are TGCAGTGCTAAACCCGGGACTAGCGGTTCCTACGAG. As protein: CSAKPGTSGSYE. In full, the CDR3 reads CSAKPGTSGSYEQYF. The V call is TRBV20-1, the J call TRBJ2-7, with 11 bases fitting TRBD2. The read falls 3 residues short of the CDR3 end, and the missing part is taken from the germline J gene. J was trimmed by 1 base and V by 4 bases; bases with no gene match: 6. This CDR3 has 15 amino acids. Germline CDR1 DFQATT, CDR2 SNEGSKA (reference sequence).

In its sample, this clone was seen many times. The missing CDR3 end, 3 residues past where the read stops, is filled in from the germline J gene. This rearrangement joins TRBV29-1 to TRBJ2-7, with 8 bases matching TRBD2. The CDR3 sequence is 13 residues long. Germline CDR1 reads SQVTM; CDR2 reads ANQGSEA. V lost 5 bases to trimming and J lost 4 bases; unmatched junction nucleotides: 7. Here the CDR3 reads CSVQDRGGYEQYF. The DNA read from the CDR3 is TGCAGCGTTCAGGACCGGGGGGGGTACGAG.

This clone occurred many times. The CDR3 end is not reached by the read, which stops 3 residues before it; the germline J gene fills it in. The chain uses TRBV7-2 and TRBJ2-7; TRBD1 agrees at 9 bases. The V segment lost 2 bases and the J segment 3 bases; nucleotides outside the gene matches: 5. The CDR3 length is 15 residues. Germline loops: CDR1 SGHTA, CDR2 FQGNSA. CDR3 bases read: TGTGCCAGCAGCTTAAGGGGACAGGGCTTCTACGAG. Translation gives CASSLRGQGFYE. The full CDR3 reads CASSLRGQGFYEQYF.

Regarding this clone: The CDR3 end lies 3 residues beyond the end of the read and is filled in from the germline J gene. The chain joins TRBV19 to TRBJ1-2, with 9 nucleotides matching TRBD1. The CDR3 contains 15 residues. CDR1 is LNHDA, CDR2 SQIVND, per germline (reference sequence). The trim removed 3 bases at V and 4 bases at J, leaving 6 bases unmatched. The covered CDR3 bases are TGTGCCAGTAGTATTGGGGACAGGGTGGCCTATGGC. It translates to CASSIGDRVAYG. The full CDR3 reads CASSIGDRVAYGYTF.

This clone was recorded many times. From the germline J gene comes the end of the CDR3, since the read stops 3 residues before it. This chain connects TRBV7-2 to TRBJ1-2; no firm D call. The CDR3 has 13 amino acids. The ends were cut back, 1 base at V and 7 bases at J, with 10 bases in the middle. Germline CDR1 and CDR2: SGHTA and FQGNSA. CDR3 sequence: CASSLEIQAGYTF. CDR3 DNA, as far as it was read: TGTGCCAGCAGCTTAGAAATTCAGGCTGGC.

This clone showed up many times. Read data end 3 residues before the CDR3 end; the end is taken from the germline J gene. This sequence joins TRBV20-1 and TRBJ2-7; 7 bases are shared with TRBD2. The V gene's germline CDR1 is DFQATT and CDR2 SNEGSKA (reference sequence). The CDR3 runs 12 residues. Trimming took 6 bases from V and 5 from J; bases not matched to a gene: 7. The CDR3 reads CSATSGIDEQYF. The CDR3 bases that were read are TGCAGTGCCACGAGCGGGATTGACGAG.

This clone has just a few counts. Coverage ceases 3 residues before the CDR3 finishes, and the germline J gene fills in the end. V and J are TRBV10-2 and TRBJ2-1, with TRBD2 identical over 10 bases. The length of the CDR3 is 15 residues. V was pared by 6 bases and J by 2 bases, with 4 bases of the junction left unmatched. Germline values: CDR1 WSHSY, CDR2 SAAADI. CDR3 bases read: TGCGCCAGCAGCTCCGGGACTAGCGCCTACAATGAG. It yields the protein CASSSGTSAYNE. From start to end, the CDR3 is CASSSGTSAYNEQFF.

This clone appeared many times. The read terminates 3 residues ahead of where the CDR3 ends, so the germline J gene completes it. The chain is built from TRBV7-2 and TRBJ2-1; possibly TRBD2 for D (5 bases). Germline V gene lookup returns CDR1 SGHTA and CDR2 FQGNSA. The CDR3 has 14 amino acids. Trimming took 6 bases from V and 0 from J, leaving 9 bases between them. The CDR3 reads CASRAEASYNEQFF. The covered CDR3 bases are TGTGCCAGCAGAGCGGAAGCCTCCTACAATGAG.

Turning to this clone: The sequenced fragment ends 3 residues before the CDR3 boundary, so the rest is inferred from the germline J gene. The rearrangement uses TRBV19 and TRBJ1-1; D may be TRBD1 (5 bases). Germline V CDR1 and CDR2: LNHDA, SQIVND (reference sequence). V was pared by 0 bases and J by 3 bases, with 11 bases between. This CDR3 has 15 residues. CDR3 sequence reads: CASSIDATDYTEAFF. CDR3 DNA (partial): TGTGCCAGTAGTATAGACGCGACAGACTACACTGAA.

This clone was counted many times. The read is 3 residues too short to cover the CDR3 end, so that end is filled in from the germline J gene. V and J are TRBV28 and TRBJ2-1; a weak D match, TRBD2 (6 bases). Trimming removed 2 bases at V and 4 bases at J, with 12 bases between. CDR1 MDHEN and CDR2 SYDVKM come from the germline V gene. The CDR3 is made up of 15 amino acids. CDR3 in amino acids: CASSLGTRSYNEQFF. CDR3 bases read: TGTGCCAGCAGTTTAGGGACTCGGAGTTACAATGAG.

This clone appeared many times. The CDR3 sequence: CSARRGRASSYNEQFF. The DNA read from the CDR3 is TGCAGTGCTAGAAGGGGGCGGGCTAGCTCCTACAATGAG. The rearrangement uses TRBV20-1 and TRBJ2-1; TRBD1 matches at 7 bases. From the germline J gene comes the end of the CDR3, since the read stops 3 residues before it. The CDR3 covers 16 residues. Germline trimming cut 2 bases from V and 0 bases from J; bases unmatched to any gene: 7. Germline V gene lookup returns CDR1 DFQATT and CDR2 SNEGSKA (reference sequence).

This clone was seen at least ten times. Read sequence stops 3 residues before the CDR3 end, and the germline J gene provides the missing end. V is TRBV19 and J is TRBJ2-5; 14 bases agree with TRBD2. Trimming removed 3 bases from V and 5 bases from J; junction bases left unmatched: 11. CDR1 LNHDA and CDR2 SQIVND come from the germline V gene (reference sequence). The CDR3 sequence is 18 residues long. The covered CDR3 bases are TGTGCCAGTAGTATGATCAGAGGGACTAGCGGGAGCCGGGAGACC. This translates into CASSMIRGTSGSRET. The entire CDR3 protein reads CASSMIRGTSGSRETQYF.

This clone was picked up a small number of times. CDR3 sequence reads: CASSGLAKFTGELFF. The CDR3 DNA, read in part, is TGCGCCAGCAGTGGACTAGCCAAATTCACCGGGGAG. The chain uses TRBV10-2 and TRBJ2-2; 7 bases align to TRBD2. The read stops 3 residues short of the end of the CDR3; the missing end is completed from the germline J gene. Trimming at V came to 4 bases and at J to 4 bases, leaving 6 bases not matched to a gene. The germline gives CDR1 WSHSY, CDR2 SAAADI. The CDR3 contains 15 residues.

This clone was seen at least ten times. With the read ending 3 residues before the CDR3 end, the germline J gene is used to fill in that end. The chain uses TRBV2 and TRBJ1-3; the D is unclear. The CDR3 totals 15 residues. Trimming removed 4 bases from V and 3 bases from J, with 13 bases in between. CDR1 is SNHLY and CDR2 is FYNNEI in the germline V gene. The CDR3 reads CASSAPVLLGNTIYF. The CDR3 DNA, read in part, is TGTGCCAGCAGTGCCCCAGTACTACTTGGAAACACC.

The table lists this clone with many counts. The DNA ends 3 residues before the CDR3 does, and the rest of the CDR3 is filled in from the germline J gene. The V gene is TRBV7-3, the J gene TRBJ2-1; D ambiguous. Trimming left V 5 bases short and J 5 bases short, with 10 bases between. This CDR3 has 13 residues. Germline V gene data show CDR1 as SGHTA and CDR2 as FQGTGA. CDR3 bases read: TGTGCCAGCAGCGCAGCCCGGGACAATGAG. It yields the protein CASSAARDNE. The complete CDR3 protein is CASSAARDNEQFF.

The sample holds many counts of this clone. The read ends 3 residues early relative to the CDR3; the germline J gene fills the gap. This rearrangement joins TRBV19 to TRBJ2-3; weak D call: TRBD2 (6 bases). Germline V gives CDR1 LNHDA, CDR2 SQIVND (reference sequence). The CDR3 covers 13 residues. V lost 1 base and J lost 6, with 8 bases in between. The sequenced CDR3 bases are TGTGCCAGTAGTATAGCGCTAGCGGATACG. Amino acids: CASSIALADT. The complete CDR3 sequence is CASSIALADTQYF.

On this clone itself: The read ends 3 residues shy of where the CDR3 ends; the end is completed using the germline J gene. The chain links TRBV30 to TRBJ1-2; TRBD1 agrees at 9 bases. This CDR3 spans 12 amino acids. Looked up from germline, CDR1 is GTSNPN and CDR2 is SVGIG (reference sequence). The sequenced CDR3 bases are TGTGCCGGCTCAACAGGGGGCGACGAC. It is translated as CAGSTGGDD. The entire CDR3 is CAGSTGGDDYTF.

On this clone itself: The DNA ends 3 residues before the CDR3 does, and the rest of the CDR3 is filled in from the germline J gene. The chain carries TRBV7-9 and TRBJ1-2; maybe TRBD1 (6 bases). The germline V gene has CDR1 SEHNR and CDR2 FQNEAQ (reference sequence). The CDR3 totals 15 residues. CDR3 DNA (partial): TGTGCCAGCAGCTTAGTGCAGGGGCGAGCAGATACC. It codes for CASSLVQGRADT. From start to end, the CDR3 is CASSLVQGRADTYTF. Complete variable domain (other parts from reference TRBV7-9 and TRBJ1-2): DTGVSQNPRHKITKRGQNVTFRCDPISEHNRLYWYRQTLGQGPEFLTYFQNEAQLEKSRLLSDRFSAERPKGSFSTLEIQRTEQGDSAMYLCASSLVQGRADTYTFGSGTRLTVV.

There are a few counts of this clone. From the germline J gene comes the end of the CDR3, since the read stops 3 residues before it. The rearrangement joins TRBV18 to TRBJ2-1, with D possibly matching TRBD1 (6 bases). Deletions cut 1 base from V and 8 bases from J, with 18 bases between. Looked up from germline, CDR1 is KGHSH and CDR2 is LQKENI. CDR3 length: 16 amino acids. CDR3 region: CASSPRPGATPDEQFF. CDR3 DNA, as far as it was read: TGTGCCAGCTCACCACGGCCAGGGGCGACGCCAGATGAG.

Ten or more counts support this clone. The read stops 3 residues short of the end of the CDR3; the missing end is completed from the germline J gene. The chain couples TRBV20-1 to TRBJ2-7; tentative D call: TRBD1 (6 bases). Trimming removed 5 bases from V and 5 bases from J, with 16 bases in between. Germline-derived CDR1 and CDR2 are DFQATT and SNEGSKA (reference sequence). This CDR3 is built from 13 residues. Incomplete CDR3 DNA: TGCAGTGCTGAGGGGGACACCACCAACGAG. Translated: CSAEGDTTNE. From start to end, the CDR3 is CSAEGDTTNEQYF.

This clone was detected ten times or more. The CDR3 is cut off 3 residues early in the read; its end comes from the germline J gene. V gene TRBV20-1 combines with J gene TRBJ2-3, with 12 bases lining up with TRBD2. Germline CDR1 reads DFQATT; CDR2 reads SNEGSKA (reference sequence). V gave up 0 bases and J gave up 2 bases; unmatched junction bases: 6. This CDR3 comprises 17 residues. The CDR3 bases that were read are TGCAGTGCTAGAGAACCTAGCGGGAGGGCCACCACAGATACG. This encodes CSAREPSGRATTDT. The entire CDR3 is CSAREPSGRATTDTQYF.

This clone was seen at least ten times. The read comes to an end 3 residues before the CDR3 does, leaving the germline J gene to fill in the end. The chain carries TRBV28 and TRBJ2-7; TRBD1 aligns across 10 bases. The CDR3 covers 14 residues. Germline V gene data show CDR1 as MDHEN and CDR2 as SYDVKM. V trimming: 3 bases; J trimming: 3 bases; junction bases outside the gene matches: 2. Partial CDR3 DNA: TGTGCCAGCAGTTTCGGGACAGGGGTCTACGAG. This sequence encodes CASSFGTGVYE. The entire CDR3 protein reads CASSFGTGVYEQYF.